These 28 T cell receptor beta chains share one sample of origin, sequenced in a study of vaccination effects on CD4 cells after COVID-19. Clones were read by immunoSEQ multiplex PCR, and TCRdb kept only the in-frame ones, dropping some. The table lists approximately 58,000 clones, 60% to 85% of them singletons. Scientists isolated CD4+ T cells after a roughly ten-day culture period ended. Antigens of these TCRs are unknown. The sequences come from CD4+ T cells from PBMCs cultured without peptide, collected before COVID-19 vaccination. The receptors were sampled from a human donor who received a COVID-19 vaccine.

The chain has TRBV28 and TRBJ1-3; 7 positions match TRBD1. Unmatched junction bases numbered 6, after V lost 5 bases and J lost 2 bases. The CDR3 covers 15 residues. CDR1 and CDR2 from the germline V gene are MDHEN and SYDVKM. The CDR3 here is CASSHPGTAGNTIYF. CDR3 DNA sequence: TGTGCCAGCAGTCACCCCGGGACAGCTGGAAACACCATATATTTT. Drawing the rest from reference TRBV28 and TRBJ1-3, the complete variable domain is DVKVTQSSRYLVKRTGEKVFLECVQDMDHENMFWYRQDPGLGLRLIYFSYDVKMKEKGDIPEGYSVSREKKERFSLILESASTNQTSMYLCASSHPGTAGNTIYFGEGSWLTVV.

The chain combines TRBV27 with TRBJ2-1, with D possibly matching TRBD1 (6 bases). This CDR3 comprises 14 residues. V shed 2 bases and J shed 5 bases, with 10 bases lying between them. Germline V gene lookup returns CDR1 MNHEY and CDR2 SMNVEV (reference sequence). DNA of the CDR3: TGTGCCAGCAGTTTAACTCGGACAGACAATGAGCAGTTCTTC. This sequence encodes CASSLTRTDNEQFF.

The V and J genes are TRBV10-2 and TRBJ2-3; 16 bases agree with TRBD2. The CDR3 totals 15 residues. CDR1 is WSHSY, CDR2 SAAADI, per germline. Unmatched junction bases numbered 3, after V lost 6 bases and J lost 6 bases. The CDR3 sequence is CASSGTSGGGDTQYF. The CDR3 DNA is TGCGCCAGCAGCGGGACTAGCGGGGGGGGCGATACGCAGTATTTT.

Turning to this clone: In the same sample, other DNA sequences code for this CDR3. V usage is TRBV7-7 and J usage is TRBJ2-3; D is ambiguous. The V end lost 1 base, the J end lost 1 base, and 6 bases lay between the germline ends. Germline V gene sequence: CDR1 SSHAT, CDR2 FNYEAQ (reference sequence). This CDR3 comprises 14 residues. CDR3 coding DNA: TGTGCCAGCAGCTTAGGACAAGGCACAGATACGCAGTATTTT. It yields the protein CASSLGQGTDTQYF.

This clone turned up a few times. The rearrangement links TRBV24-1 to TRBJ2-3; tentatively, D is TRBD1 or TRBD2 (5 bases each). The germline CDR1 and CDR2 sequences are KGHDR and SFDVKD. The CDR3 covers 13 residues. V was shortened by 3 bases and J by 3 bases, with 6 bases between the two germline ends. The CDR3 reads CATSDGTTDTQYF. CDR3 nucleotide sequence: TGTGCCACCAGTGATGGGACGACAGATACGCAGTATTTT.

V gene TRBV28 combines with J gene TRBJ1-2, with D perhaps matching TRBD1 (5 bases). CDR3 length equals 13 residues. Germline V gene data show CDR1 as MDHEN and CDR2 as SYDVKM. Trimming took off 1 base at V and 7 bases at J, with 10 bases between the two ends. CDR3 nucleotide sequence: TGTGCCAGCAGTTTATTGGGACGCGCTGGCTACACCTTC. Encoded protein: CASSLLGRAGYTF.

J is TRBJ2-5 and V is TRBV5-1; maybe TRBD2 (7 bases). CDR1 SGHRS and CDR2 YFSETQ come from the germline V gene. The CDR3 has 16 residues. Trimming pared 1 base from V and 2 bases from J, leaving 15 bases between. The DNA for the CDR3 is TGCGCCAGCAGCTTGTCGACGGGGGGCCCACAAGAGACCCAGTACTTC. The encoded protein is CASSLSTGGPQETQYF. Based on the CDR3 plus reference TRBV5-1 and TRBJ2-5, the full variable domain is KAGVTQTPRYLIKTRGQQVTLSCSPISGHRSVSWYQQTPGQGLQFLFEYFSETQRNKGNFPGRFSGRQFSNSRSEMNVSTLELGDSALYLCASSLSTGGPQETQYFGPGTRLLVL.

The CDR3 bases are TGTGCCAGCAGCTCACCAGGAAGAGCGGGGACAGCCAAAAACATTCAGTACTTC. Translating gives CASSSPGRAGTAKNIQYF. The chain couples TRBV7-8 to TRBJ2-4; 7 positions agree with TRBD2. There are 18 residues in the CDR3. J was trimmed by 0 bases and V by 4 bases; bases with no gene match: 12. CDR1 and CDR2 from the germline V gene are SGHVS and FQNEAQ.

The V gene is TRBV18, the J gene TRBJ2-5, with D possibly being TRBD2 (6 bases). Germline V CDR1 and CDR2: KGHSH, LQKENI. The CDR3 extends over 14 amino acids. V lost 0 bases and J lost 1, with 6 bases in between. CDR3 bases: TGTGCCAGCTCACCACCGGGACTCCAAGAGACCCAGTACTTC. It codes for CASSPPGLQETQYF.

V usage is TRBV5-1 and J usage is TRBJ2-3; D perhaps matches TRBD1 (6 bases). Germline CDR1 SGHRS, CDR2 YFSETQ. The CDR3 sequence is 14 residues long. Trimming removed 1 base at V and 5 bases at J, with 11 bases between. The CDR3 sequence: CASSLRTAEDTQYF. The CDR3 DNA is TGCGCCAGCAGCTTGCGGACAGCTGAAGATACGCAGTATTTT.

The chain joins TRBV7-9 to TRBJ2-5; the match to TRBD1 covers 9 bases. CDR1 SEHNR and CDR2 FQNEAQ come from the germline V gene (reference sequence). V dropped 1 base and J dropped 5; count of bases not matched to a gene: 2. This CDR3 contains 14 residues. This CDR3 reads CASSLGTGEETQYF. The CDR3 region has the DNA TGTGCCAGCAGCTTAGGGACAGGGGAGGAGACCCAGTACTTC. Based on the CDR3 plus reference TRBV7-9 and TRBJ2-5, the full variable domain is DTGVSQNPRHKITKRGQNVTFRCDPISEHNRLYWYRQTLGQGPEFLTYFQNEAQLEKSRLLSDRFSAERPKGSFSTLEIQRTEQGDSAMYLCASSLGTGEETQYFGPGTRLLVL.

The J gene is TRBJ2-5, the V gene TRBV7-2; D not resolved. V lost 0 bases and J 5 bases, leaving 7 bases between the germline ends. CDR1 is SGHTA, CDR2 FQGNSA, per germline. The CDR3 extends over 13 amino acids. DNA for the CDR3: TGTGCCAGCAGCTTAGCACGTGTGGAGACCCAGTACTTC. This sequence encodes CASSLARVETQYF.

The chain joins TRBV3-1 (or the pseudogene TRBV3-2) to TRBJ1-2; D not certain. The CDR3 totals 13 residues. CDR1 is LGHDT, CDR2 YNNKEL, per germline (reference sequence). V dropped 5 bases and J dropped 8 bases, with 15 bases sitting between them. CDR3 protein: CASSSQSAGGYTF. In DNA form, the CDR3 reads TGTGCCAGCAGCTCTCAATCGGCCGGAGGCTACACCTTC.

The rearrangement uses TRBV3-1 (or the pseudogene TRBV3-2) and TRBJ1-2, with 8 positions matching TRBD1. CDR1 LGHDT and CDR2 YNNKEL come from the germline V gene (reference sequence). The CDR3 sequence is 13 residues long. With 3 bases clipped from V and 7 bases from J, the junction kept 4 bases outside the gene matches. Here the CDR3 reads CASSHQGAVGYTF. Here the CDR3 DNA reads TGTGCCAGCAGCCATCAGGGGGCGGTTGGCTACACCTTC.

The chain couples TRBV6-5 to TRBJ1-2; the D is unclear. The CDR3 is made up of 14 amino acids. Per germline, CDR1 MNHEY and CDR2 SVGAGI. V was pared by 0 bases and J by 7 bases, with 12 bases between. The DNA of the CDR3 is TGTGCCAGCAGTTACTCCCCCCTCAAGGGTGGCTACACCTTC. Translation: CASSYSPLKGGYTF.

This chain uses TRBV6-5 with TRBJ1-5; tentative D call: TRBD1 (5 bases). The CDR3 length is 12 residues. Germline CDR1 and CDR2: MNHEY and SVGAGI. The germline V and J ends were trimmed by 7 bases and 9 bases, with 13 bases remaining between them. CDR3 residues: CASNNRGGPQHF. CDR3 DNA: TGTGCCAGCAACAACCGGGGGGGGCCCCAGCATTTT.

The chain uses TRBV6-5 and TRBJ2-2; 8 bases fit TRBD2. Germline V gene data show CDR1 as MNHEY and CDR2 as SVGAGI. There are 14 residues in the CDR3. J lost 6 bases, V lost 0 bases, and 0 bases had no gene match. As DNA, the CDR3 is TGTGCCAGCAGTTACTCGCGGGGGGCCGGGGAGCTGTTTTTT. Translation: CASSYSRGAGELFF.

The V gene is TRBV5-1, the J gene TRBJ1-5, with a possible D match to TRBD1 (5 bases). The CDR3 runs 15 residues. Germline lookup yields CDR1 SGHRS and CDR2 YFSETQ. With 1 base removed from V and 6 bases from J, the gap between germline ends came to 14 bases. Here the CDR3 reads CASSLFGQSGQPQHF. CDR3 in DNA: TGCGCCAGCAGCTTGTTTGGACAATCAGGTCAGCCCCAGCATTTT.

V gene TRBV18 combines with J gene TRBJ2-1, with a weak D call TRBD2 (6 bases). Trimming took 3 bases from V and 3 from J, leaving 9 bases between them. Germline values: CDR1 KGHSH, CDR2 LQKENI. The CDR3 contains 14 residues. This CDR3 reads CASSPPGGYNEQFF. In DNA, the CDR3 is TGTGCCAGCTCACCGCCCGGGGGCTACAATGAGCAGTTCTTC. Full variable domain (outside the CDR3, taken from reference TRBV18 and TRBJ2-1): NAGVMQNPRHLVRRRGQEARLRCSPMKGHSHVYWYRQLPEEGLKFMVYLQKENIIDESGMPKERFSAEFPKEGPSILRIQQVVRGDSAAYFCASSPPGGYNEQFFGPGTRLTVL.

The V gene is TRBV5-1, the J gene TRBJ1-1; TRBD1 agrees at 10 bases. J gave up 3 bases and V 4 bases, and 6 bases lay outside the gene matches. Germline V gives CDR1 SGHRS, CDR2 YFSETQ. The CDR3 is 15 residues long. The CDR3 spells CASSDPGQGYTEAFF. DNA of the CDR3: TGCGCCAGCAGCGACCCGGGACAGGGGTACACTGAAGCTTTCTTT.

The chain links TRBV7-9 to TRBJ1-4; D is undetermined. Trimming cost V 5 bases and J 2 bases, with 12 bases left between them. The germline V gene encodes CDR1 SEHNR and CDR2 FQNEAQ (reference sequence). The CDR3 is 15 residues long. CDR3 amino acids: CASSRSLKTNEKLFF. Here the CDR3 DNA reads TGTGCCAGCAGCCGATCACTGAAGACTAATGAAAAACTGTTTTTT.

This chain uses TRBV27 with TRBJ2-3; 13 bases are a match to TRBD2. Trimming removed 0 bases from V and 6 bases from J; junction bases left unmatched: 6. CDR3 length: 17 amino acids. Germline V gene lookup returns CDR1 MNHEY and CDR2 SMNVEV (reference sequence). The CDR3 here is CASSLSRLAGGGDTQYF. The CDR3 coding sequence is TGTGCCAGCAGTTTATCGAGACTAGCGGGGGGAGGGGATACGCAGTATTTT.

The genes are TRBV2 and TRBJ1-2, with TRBD1 matching over 8 bases. Germline V lookup: CDR1 SNHLY, CDR2 FYNNEI. V trimming: 7 bases; J trimming: 8 bases; junction bases outside the gene matches: 12. The CDR3 covers 14 residues. The CDR3 sequence: CASTAIQGAVGYTF. The CDR3 nucleotides read TGTGCCAGCACCGCTATTCAGGGGGCGGTGGGCTACACCTTC. The variable domain in full, completed from reference TRBV2 and TRBJ1-2, reads EPEVTQTPSHQVTQMGQEVILRCVPISNHLYFYWYRQILGQKVEFLVSFYNNEISEKSEIFDDQFSVERPDGSNFTLKIRSTKLEDSAMYFCASTAIQGAVGYTFGSGTRLTVV.

V and J are TRBV28 and TRBJ1-6; TRBD1 is a possible D gene (5 bases). The CDR3 is 16 residues long. The V gene lost 8 bases and the J gene lost 0 bases, with 14 bases spanning the gap. Germline values: CDR1 MDHEN, CDR2 SYDVKM. DNA of the CDR3: TGTGCCAGCCTCGAGTTGGGGGGCTCCTATAATTCACCCCTCCACTTT. Translated: CASLELGGSYNSPLHF.

This sequence joins TRBV11-2 and TRBJ2-3; the match to TRBD2 covers 7 bases. The CDR3 is 14 amino acids. Germline-derived CDR1 and CDR2 are SGHAT and FQNNGV. With 5 bases clipped from V and 6 bases from J, the junction kept 8 bases outside the gene matches. DNA of the CDR3: TGTGCCAGCAGCCCCGGGACTACCGCGGATACGCAGTATTTT. It codes for CASSPGTTADTQYF. The complete variable domain, with remaining parts taken from reference TRBV11-2 and TRBJ2-3, reads EAGVAQSPRYKIIEKRQSVAFWCNPISGHATLYWYQQILGQGPKLLIQFQNNGVVDDSQLPKDRFSAERLKGVDSTLKIQPAKLEDSAVYLCASSPGTTADTQYFGPGTRLTVL.

The chain has TRBV24-1 and TRBJ2-5; 8 bases are shared with TRBD1. The length of the CDR3 is 15 residues. The V segment lost 3 bases and the J segment 5 bases; nucleotides outside the gene matches: 7. Germline CDR1 is KGHDR and CDR2 is SFDVKD. CDR3 protein: CATSDGRGLGETQYF. CDR3 DNA: TGTGCCACCAGTGATGGCAGGGGGCTCGGGGAGACCCAGTACTTC.

This clone was seen once. V and J are TRBV10-3 and TRBJ1-4; D is uncertain. Germline CDR1 and CDR2: ENHRY and SYGVKD. Trimming stripped 10 bases from V and 7 bases from J, with 16 bases between. The CDR3 runs 13 residues. The CDR3 DNA follows: TGTGCCACCGCCCTGGAAGGGAGTGAAAAACTGTTTTTT. It codes for CATALEGSEKLFF.

The chain joins TRBV4-1 to TRBJ1-2; 8 bases are shared with TRBD1. The germline V gene encodes CDR1 MGHRA and CDR2 YSYEKL. V lost 1 base to trimming and J lost 4 bases; unmatched junction nucleotides: 5. The CDR3 runs 15 residues. The CDR3 here is CASSQGWQGAYGYTF. CDR3 DNA sequence: TGCGCCAGCAGCCAAGGGTGGCAGGGGGCCTATGGCTACACCTTC.